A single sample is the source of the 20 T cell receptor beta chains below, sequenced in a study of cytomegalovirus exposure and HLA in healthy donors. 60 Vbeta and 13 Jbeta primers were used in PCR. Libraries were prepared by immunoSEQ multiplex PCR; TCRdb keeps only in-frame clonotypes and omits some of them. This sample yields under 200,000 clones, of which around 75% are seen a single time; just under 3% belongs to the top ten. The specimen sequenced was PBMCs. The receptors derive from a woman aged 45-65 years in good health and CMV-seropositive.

CDR3: CASRRTGTGYTEAFF. As DNA, the CDR3 is TGTGCCAGTAGGCGGACCGGGACAGGCTACACTGAAGCTTTCTTT. The rearrangement joins TRBV19 to TRBJ1-1; 8 bases match TRBD1. With V trimmed by 6 bases and J by 3 bases, 9 bases remained unmatched. Germline CDR1 LNHDA, CDR2 SQIVND (reference sequence). The CDR3 is made up of 15 amino acids.

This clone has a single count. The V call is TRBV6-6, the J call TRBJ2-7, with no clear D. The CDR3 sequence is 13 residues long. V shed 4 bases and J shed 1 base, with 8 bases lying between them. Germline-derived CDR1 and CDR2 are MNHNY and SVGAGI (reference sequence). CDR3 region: CASSFFLSYEQYF. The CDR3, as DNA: TGTGCCAGCAGTTTTTTCCTGTCCTACGAGCAGTACTTC.

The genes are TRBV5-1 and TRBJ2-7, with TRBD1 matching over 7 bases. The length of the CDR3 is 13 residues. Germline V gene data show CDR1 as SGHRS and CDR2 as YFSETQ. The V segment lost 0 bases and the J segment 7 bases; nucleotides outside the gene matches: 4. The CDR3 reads CASSLDRGLEQYF. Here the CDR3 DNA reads TGCGCCAGCAGCTTGGACAGGGGTTTAGAGCAGTACTTC.

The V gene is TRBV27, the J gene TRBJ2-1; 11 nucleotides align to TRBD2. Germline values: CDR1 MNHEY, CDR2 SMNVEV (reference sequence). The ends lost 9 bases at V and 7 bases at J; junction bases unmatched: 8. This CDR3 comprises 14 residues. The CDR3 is CASFRSGGVNEQFF. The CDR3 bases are TGTGCCAGTTTTCGTAGCGGGGGGGTTAATGAGCAGTTCTTC.

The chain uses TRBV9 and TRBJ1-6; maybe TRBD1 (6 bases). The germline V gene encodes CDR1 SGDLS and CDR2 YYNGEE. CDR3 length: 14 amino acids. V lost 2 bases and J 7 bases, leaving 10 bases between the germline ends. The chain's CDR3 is CASSVQQGNSPLHF. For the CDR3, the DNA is TGTGCCAGCAGCGTGCAACAGGGAAATTCACCCCTCCACTTT.

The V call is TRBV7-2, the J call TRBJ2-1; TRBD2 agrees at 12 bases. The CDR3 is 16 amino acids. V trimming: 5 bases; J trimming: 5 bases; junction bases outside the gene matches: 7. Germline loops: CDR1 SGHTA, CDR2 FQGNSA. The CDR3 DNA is TGTGCCAGCAGCAGGTCTCTAGCGGGGGGGGACAATGAGCAGTTCTTC. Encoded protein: CASSRSLAGGDNEQFF.

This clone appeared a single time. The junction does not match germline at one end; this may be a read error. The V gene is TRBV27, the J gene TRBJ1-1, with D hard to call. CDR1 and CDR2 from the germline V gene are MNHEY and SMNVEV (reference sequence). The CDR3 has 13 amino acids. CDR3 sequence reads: CASSISSNTEAFF. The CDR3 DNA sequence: TGTGCCAGCAGTATATCATCAAACACTGAAGCTTTCTTT.

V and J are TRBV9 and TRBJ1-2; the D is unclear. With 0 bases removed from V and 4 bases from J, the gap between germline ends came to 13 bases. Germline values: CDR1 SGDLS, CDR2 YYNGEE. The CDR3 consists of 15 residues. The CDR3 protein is CASSVGPGEGYGYTF. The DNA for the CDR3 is TGTGCCAGCAGCGTAGGCCCCGGGGAAGGCTATGGCTACACCTTC.

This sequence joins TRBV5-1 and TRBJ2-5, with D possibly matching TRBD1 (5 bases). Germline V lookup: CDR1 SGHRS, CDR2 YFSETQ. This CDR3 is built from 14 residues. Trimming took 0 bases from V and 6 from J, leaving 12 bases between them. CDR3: CASSLALGAQTQYF. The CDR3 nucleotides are TGCGCCAGCAGCTTGGCCCTTGGGGCCCAGACCCAGTACTTC.

The DNA of the CDR3 is TGCGCCAGCAGTCCCTCGGGGGGGAATGAGCAGTTCTTC. Translating gives CASSPSGGNEQFF. The chain employs TRBV10-1 and TRBJ2-1, with TRBD2 matching over 8 bases. The V segment lost 5 bases and the J segment 7 bases; nucleotides outside the gene matches: 4. The CDR3 length is 13 residues. Germline CDR1 reads WNHNN; CDR2 reads SYGVQD (reference sequence).

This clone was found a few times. CDR3 nucleotide sequence: TGTGCCAGCTCACCACGCCAGACTGAAGCTTTCTTT. Amino acid sequence: CASSPRQTEAFF. This chain connects TRBV18 to TRBJ1-1; D ambiguous. CDR1 is KGHSH and CDR2 is LQKENI in the germline V gene. Trimming removed 1 base at V and 5 bases at J, with 5 bases between. This CDR3 spans 12 amino acids. Supplemented by reference TRBV18 and TRBJ1-1, the full variable domain reads NAGVMQNPRHLVRRRGQEARLRCSPMKGHSHVYWYRQLPEEGLKFMVYLQKENIIDESGMPKERFSAEFPKEGPSILRIQQVVRGDSAAYFCASSPRQTEAFFGQGTRLTVV.

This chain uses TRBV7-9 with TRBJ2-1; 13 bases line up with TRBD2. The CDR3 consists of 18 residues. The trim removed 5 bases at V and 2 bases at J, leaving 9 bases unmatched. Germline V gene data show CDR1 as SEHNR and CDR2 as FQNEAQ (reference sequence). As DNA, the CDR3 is TGTGCCAGCAGCCCAACTAGCGGGGGGGCCGGCGCCTACAATGAGCAGTTCTTC. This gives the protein CASSPTSGGAGAYNEQFF.

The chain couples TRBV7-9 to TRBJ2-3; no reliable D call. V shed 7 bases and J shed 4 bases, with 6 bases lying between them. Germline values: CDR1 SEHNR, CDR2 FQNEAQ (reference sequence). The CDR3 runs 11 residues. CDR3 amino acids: CASTFSDTQYF. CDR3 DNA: TGTGCCAGCACCTTCTCAGATACGCAGTATTTT.

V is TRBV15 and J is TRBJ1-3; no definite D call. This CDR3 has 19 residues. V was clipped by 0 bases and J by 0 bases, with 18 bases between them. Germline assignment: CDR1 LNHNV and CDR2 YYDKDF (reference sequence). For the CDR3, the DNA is TGTGCCACCAGCAGAGATTATGGCTTCGGCAGCGACTCTGGAAACACCATATATTTT. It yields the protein CATSRDYGFGSDSGNTIYF.

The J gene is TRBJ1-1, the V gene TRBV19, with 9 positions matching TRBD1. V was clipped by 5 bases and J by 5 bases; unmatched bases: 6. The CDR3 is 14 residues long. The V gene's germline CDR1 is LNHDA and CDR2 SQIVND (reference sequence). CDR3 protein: CASSPDRGVTEAFF. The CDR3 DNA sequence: TGTGCCAGTAGTCCGGACAGGGGAGTTACTGAAGCTTTCTTT.

CDR3 in DNA: TGTGCCAGCAGCTTAGGGCAGGGGAGCTATAATTCACCCCTCCACTTT. Amino acid sequence: CASSLGQGSYNSPLHF. The chain has TRBV5-4 and TRBJ1-6; tentatively, D is TRBD1 (6 bases). The CDR3 has 16 amino acids. V dropped 2 bases and J dropped 3 bases, with 12 bases sitting between them. Germline V gene sequence: CDR1 SGHNT, CDR2 YYREEE (reference sequence).

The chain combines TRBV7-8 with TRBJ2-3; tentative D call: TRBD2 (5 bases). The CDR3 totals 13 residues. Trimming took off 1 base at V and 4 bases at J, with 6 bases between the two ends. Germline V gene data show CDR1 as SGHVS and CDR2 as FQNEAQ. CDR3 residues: CASSLGRADTQYF. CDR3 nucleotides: TGTGCCAGCAGCTTAGGGCGGGCAGATACGCAGTATTTT.

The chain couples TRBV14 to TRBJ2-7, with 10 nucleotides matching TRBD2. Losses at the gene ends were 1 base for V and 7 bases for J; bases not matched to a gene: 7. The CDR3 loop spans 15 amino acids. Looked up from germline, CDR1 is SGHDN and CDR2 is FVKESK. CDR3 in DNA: TGTGCCAGCAGCCAAGTACTAGCGGGGATCGAGGAGCAGTACTTC. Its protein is CASSQVLAGIEEQYF. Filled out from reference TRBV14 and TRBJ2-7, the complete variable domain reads EAGVTQFPSHSVIEKGQTVTLRCDPISGHDNLYWYRRVMGKEIKFLLHFVKESKQDESGMPNNRFLAERTGGTYSTLKVQPAELEDSGVYFCASSQVLAGIEEQYFGPGTRLTVT.

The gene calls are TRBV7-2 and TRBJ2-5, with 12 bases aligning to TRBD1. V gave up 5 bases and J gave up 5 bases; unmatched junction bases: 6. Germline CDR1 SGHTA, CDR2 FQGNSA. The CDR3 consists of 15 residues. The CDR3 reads CASSRDRGLGETQYF. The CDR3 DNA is TGTGCCAGCAGCCGGGACAGGGGGCTAGGGGAGACCCAGTACTTC.

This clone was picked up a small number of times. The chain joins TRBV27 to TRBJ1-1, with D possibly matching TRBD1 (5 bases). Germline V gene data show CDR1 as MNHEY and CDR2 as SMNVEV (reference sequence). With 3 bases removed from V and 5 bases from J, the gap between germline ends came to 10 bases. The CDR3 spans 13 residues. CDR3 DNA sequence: TGTGCCAGCAGTTTCTCAGGGAATACTGAAGCTTTCTTT. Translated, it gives CASSFSGNTEAFF.